Detailed here is one T cell receptor beta chain. Its antigen has not been determined. One base away there is no much larger clone; base qualities are not given. According to the germline V gene, CDR1 reads MNHEY and CDR2 reads SVGAGI. Trimming accounts for 6 bases at V and 6 bases at J, while the number of junction bases matched to no gene is 7. Counted from cysteine to phenylalanine, this CDR3 has 14 amino acids. Only the CDR3 DNA stays, 42 bases, in frame from base 1. To be selected, patients needed enough residual fresh-frozen tumor tissue and more than two years of available survival data. Molecular status otherwise varied across the glioblastoma patients, but none of them carried an isocitrate dehydrogenase mutation. PBMC were collected before vaccination, two weeks after the third vaccination, and at tumor progression if tumor progression occurred. The Qiagen DNeasy Blood extraction Kit was used for extraction of genomic DNA.

This sample was included in a study of glioma-infiltrating T cells after dendritic cell vaccination (dated by TCRdb to between 2015 and 2016). A note on the overall study: Of the approximately 15 glioblastoma patients in the cohort, all drawn from Phase I and II dendritic cell vaccination trials, 9 were newly diagnosed and 6 had recurrent disease. Three intradermal dendritic cell vaccine injections were administered to patients at biweekly intervals in the arm below the axilla. In glioblastoma patients vaccinated with dendritic cells, deep sequencing of TCR beta CDR3 regions served to measure the amount of tumor-infiltrating lymphocytes and to compare repertoires between tumor and blood. The vaccine consisted of monocyte-derived dendritic cells cultured seven days with IL-4 and GM-CSF, then pulsed overnight with autologous tumor lysate. Survival after dendritic cell vaccination was correlated with TCR sequencing metrics, including TIL content and tumor-blood repertoire overlap. Patients received autologous tumor lysate-pulsed dendritic cell vaccination between 2003 and 2012.

TCRB CDR3 regions were amplified from approximately 2 ug genomic DNA, or all available DNA if less, using the immunoSEQ assay. The multiplex PCR employed 60 forward primers targeting TCR V beta segments and 13 reverse primers targeting J beta segments. To estimate reads per starting template, synthetic control templates were spiked into each sample at limiting dilution. The Illumina HiSeq System generated 87 bp sequencing reads. From the authors' description of their analysis: PCR and sequencing errors were removed by merging closely related sequences with a nearest neighbor algorithm. TCR overlap was defined as the percentage of unique tumor TCR beta sequences that were also present in the same patient's peripheral blood. The immuneACCESS repertoire file appears here via TCRdb, limited to in-frame rearrangements. These files lack a portion of the clones; in checked studies, under half of the deficit traces to unresolved V genes, and the cause of the others is not known. That table gives V, J and clone size, and the DNA gave D and trimming. This sample is represented by around 97,000 clones; roughly 81% of them were singletons. About an eighth of the sample is in the top ten clones.

Broad study findings and their caveats: The response model built on TCR overlap across three groups was characterized as speculative, with prospective validation still needed. TCR clonality showed no direct relationship with survival, which suggests that a diverse polyclonal response may be important. The cohort was small and heterogeneous, only a few patients had full blood and tumor sets, and even fewer had initial-recurrent tumor pairs. Higher estimated pretreatment TIL content predicted longer time to progression and overall survival after dendritic cell vaccination.

The rearrangement combines TRBV6-5 with TRBJ2-7; TRBD1 fits 11 bases in the junction. This sample comprised blood, obtained before dendritic cell vaccination. The source of this sequence is a human donor with glioblastoma. The CDR3 protein is CASRIGQGASEQYF. The nucleotide sequence is given as TGTGCCAGCAGGATCGGACAGGGGGCATCCGAGCAGTACTTC.